The present TCR beta chain was sequenced within a study of cytomegalovirus exposure and HLA in healthy donors. Unmatched junction bases numbered 6, after V lost 3 bases and J lost 6 bases. This CDR3 comprises 14 residues. The V gene's germline CDR1 is SGDLS and CDR2 YYNGEE. The primer mix had 60 Vbeta and 13 Jbeta primers. TCRdb's copy holds only in-frame clones and misses some; the assay was immunoSEQ multiplex PCR. This sample carries about 200,000 clones, about 13% of them seen once, and the ten largest clones take about 8%. The receptor's source is a man aged 45-65 years in good health and CMV-seropositive. Sequences were obtained from PBMCs. The J gene is TRBJ1-2, the V gene TRBV9, with 9 bases lining up with TRBD1. CDR3 DNA sequence: TGTGCCAGCAGCGGACAGGGGGTGGATCATGGCTACACCTTC. This encodes CASSGQGVDHGYTF.